Below, 20 T cell receptor beta chains from the same sample are listed, as sequenced in a study of blood T cell repertoires in COVID-19. TCRdb's copy holds only in-frame clones and misses some; the assay was immunoSEQ multiplex PCR. Among 470,000 or so clones listed, 70% to 90% were seen once. The specimen sequenced was peripheral blood. Receptor source: a human donor in a cohort sampled during active COVID-19.

The V and J genes are TRBV18 and TRBJ1-6, with a tentative D call TRBD1 (5 bases). The CDR3 runs to 15 residues. CDR1 and CDR2 (germline): KGHSH, LQKENI. Trimming removed 1 base at V and 8 bases at J, with 12 bases between. The CDR3: CASSPLGPAHSPLHF. CDR3 nucleotides: TGTGCCAGCTCACCACTGGGGCCCGCACATTCACCCCTCCACTTT.

DNA for the CDR3: TGTGCCAGCAGCCAACACAGGGGAGGTGGCTACACCTTC. Its protein is CASSQHRGGGYTF. This chain joins TRBV3-1 (or the pseudogene TRBV3-2) and TRBJ1-2; 7 bases are a match to TRBD1. The V and J ends lost 2 bases and 7 bases, in that order; junction bases with no gene match: 4. CDR3 length: 13 amino acids. Germline V gene data show CDR1 as LGHDT and CDR2 as YNNKEL (reference sequence).

Many counts were recorded for this clone. This chain links TRBV5-6 with TRBJ1-6; D possibly corresponds to TRBD1 (5 bases). The V gene's germline CDR1 is SGHDT and CDR2 YYEEEE. The CDR3 covers 17 residues. Trimming left V 4 bases short and J 3 bases short, with 17 bases between. The DNA for the CDR3 is TGTGCCAGCAGCCTTGGGGGGGGGACCTTCTATAATTCACCCCTCCACTTT. It is translated as CASSLGGGTFYNSPLHF.

The rearrangement links TRBV15 to TRBJ1-2; 7 bases match TRBD1. This CDR3 has 17 residues. Losses at the gene ends were 0 bases for V and 7 bases for J; bases not matched to a gene: 14. CDR1 and CDR2 from the germline V gene are LNHNV and YYDKDF (reference sequence). In DNA form, the CDR3 reads TGTGCCACCAGCAGAGATCAAATTCCAACAGGGGAATCTGGCTACACCTTC. Its protein product is CATSRDQIPTGESGYTF. The full variable domain, rest sourced from reference TRBV15 and TRBJ1-2, is DAMVIQNPRYQVTQFGKPVTLSCSQTLNHNVMYWYQQKSSQAPKLLFHYYDKDFNNEADTPDNFQSRRPNTSFCFLDIRSPGLGDTAMYLCATSRDQIPTGESGYTFGSGTRLTVV.

The rearrangement uses TRBV15 and TRBJ2-1; 11 bases match TRBD2. The CDR3 loop spans 13 amino acids. Germline CDR1 LNHNV, CDR2 YYDKDF (reference sequence). V lost 5 bases to trimming and J lost 12 bases; unmatched junction nucleotides: 6. CDR3 region: CATSQLAGVGQFF. In nucleotides, the CDR3 is TGTGCCACCAGCCAACTAGCGGGAGTAGGGCAGTTCTTC. Combining the CDR3 with reference TRBV15 and TRBJ2-1 gives the whole variable domain DAMVIQNPRYQVTQFGKPVTLSCSQTLNHNVMYWYQQKSSQAPKLLFHYYDKDFNNEADTPDNFQSRRPNTSFCFLDIRSPGLGDTAMYLCATSQLAGVGQFFGPGTRLTVL.

On this clone: Other nucleotide sequences in the sample specify the same CDR3. The chain uses TRBV29-1 and TRBJ1-5, with D hard to call. The CDR3 spans 14 residues. V lost 1 base, J lost 7 bases, and 14 bases lay in between. Germline V gene data show CDR1 as SQVTM and CDR2 as ANQGSEA. The CDR3 nucleotides read TGCAGCGTTGAAGTAGCGGGGTCCGGGCAGCCCCAGCATTTT. It translates to CSVEVAGSGQPQHF.

The rearrangement links TRBV7-3 to TRBJ1-3; D is perhaps TRBD1 (5 bases). Germline lookup yields CDR1 SGHTA and CDR2 FQGTGA. V was pared by 5 bases and J by 0 bases, with 17 bases between. The CDR3 has 17 residues. The CDR3 bases are TGTGCCAGCAGCCGATGGGGCAACACAAACTCTGGAAACACCATATATTTT. This sequence encodes CASSRWGNTNSGNTIYF.

The rearrangement links TRBV28 to TRBJ1-2; a weak D match, TRBD1 (5 bases). The length of the CDR3 is 13 residues. The germline CDR1 and CDR2 sequences are MDHEN and SYDVKM. The CDR3 nucleotides are TGTGCGCGGCGTCGATCGGGGGACTATGGCTACACCTTC. Its translation: CARRRSGDYGYTF.

Points on this clone: This sample also contains other DNA sequences that code for the same CDR3. The chain couples TRBV5-1 to TRBJ2-1, with 9 bases fitting TRBD2. V shed 4 bases, J shed 0 bases, and the junction held 2 bases outside the gene matches. The CDR3 contains 15 residues. The V gene's germline CDR1 is SGHRS and CDR2 YFSETQ. This chain's CDR3 is CASSSSGGSYNEQFF. CDR3 coding DNA: TGCGCCAGCAGCAGTAGCGGGGGCTCCTACAATGAGCAGTTCTTC.

This clone was counted a few times. V is TRBV9 and J is TRBJ2-1; 7 nucleotides line up with TRBD1. The CDR3 extends over 17 amino acids. V gave up 1 base and J gave up 1 base; unmatched junction bases: 8. Germline V CDR1 and CDR2: SGDLS, YYNGEE. The CDR3 spells CASSVYSGRGSYNEQFF. The CDR3 DNA reads as TGTGCCAGCAGCGTATATTCGGGCAGGGGGTCCTACAATGAGCAGTTCTTC.

This clone has a single count. The V gene is TRBV4-3, the J gene TRBJ2-3; possibly TRBD2 for D (5 bases). With 0 bases removed from V and 9 bases from J, the gap between germline ends came to 10 bases. Germline CDR1 LGHNA, CDR2 YSLEER. The CDR3 extends over 13 amino acids. The CDR3 sequence is CASSQDRLRTQYF. For the CDR3, the DNA is TGCGCCAGCAGCCAAGATCGACTAAGGACGCAGTATTTT.

The chain employs TRBV19 and TRBJ2-7, with 12 bases identical to TRBD2. CDR3 length: 14 amino acids. The germline CDR1 and CDR2 sequences are LNHDA and SQIVND (reference sequence). The ends lost 5 bases at V and 6 bases at J; junction bases unmatched: 5. Here the CDR3 DNA reads TGTGCCAGTAGTTTGACTAGCGGGAGAACCGAGCAGTACTTC. It codes for CASSLTSGRTEQYF.

This clone was observed a single time. This chain uses TRBV6-6 with TRBJ1-1; D might be TRBD1 (5 bases). The V end was cut by 6 bases, the J end by 4 bases, with 15 bases between. The CDR3 runs to 14 residues. CDR1 and CDR2 (germline): MNHNY, SVGAGI (reference sequence). CDR3 nucleotide sequence: TGTGCCAGCAGAAGCGACAGATACGGCACTGAAGCTTTCTTT. This sequence encodes CASRSDRYGTEAFF.

This rearrangement joins TRBV7-8 to TRBJ1-1; D unresolved. The CDR3 runs 14 residues. Germline CDR1 SGHVS, CDR2 FQNEAQ. Between the trimmed V and J ends, which lost 2 bases and 1 base, there was a span of 8 bases. The CDR3 loop reads CASSLSSGNTEAFF. CDR3 nucleotides: TGTGCCAGCAGCTTATCCTCGGGGAACACTGAAGCTTTCTTT.

This clone was seen at least ten times. The CDR3 sequence is CASSINRDGYTF. The DNA for the CDR3 is TGTGCCAGCAGTATCAACAGGGATGGCTACACCTTC. The V call is TRBV6-2 or TRBV6-3, the J call TRBJ1-2, with a possible D match to TRBD1 (6 bases). The V end lost 5 bases, the J end lost 6 bases, and 10 bases lay between the germline ends. The V gene's germline CDR1 is MNHEY and CDR2 SVGEGT. The CDR3 extends over 12 amino acids.

This clone has more than one count but fewer than ten. This chain links TRBV15 with TRBJ1-2, with 7 bases identical to TRBD1. Germline V gene data show CDR1 as LNHNV and CDR2 as YYDKDF (reference sequence). The CDR3 contains 13 residues. The V gene end was trimmed by 6 bases and the J gene end by 2 bases; junction bases not matched to a gene: 3. CDR3 sequence reads: CATSMTGNYGYTF. The CDR3 nucleotides are TGTGCCACCAGTATGACAGGGAACTATGGCTACACCTTC.

The chain carries TRBV3-1 (or the pseudogene TRBV3-2) and TRBJ1-2; 7 bases are a match to TRBD1. The CDR3 loop spans 14 amino acids. Germline V CDR1 and CDR2: LGHDT, YNNKEL (reference sequence). V lost 2 bases and J lost 4; bases outside the gene matches: 4. The CDR3 loop is CASSQLTGSYGYTF. CDR3 nucleotides: TGTGCCAGCAGCCAATTGACAGGGAGCTATGGCTACACCTTC.

The chain is built from TRBV27 and TRBJ2-1; TRBD2 matches 9 bases. Germline assignment: CDR1 MNHEY and CDR2 SMNVEV (reference sequence). The CDR3 extends over 17 amino acids. Trimming took 3 bases from V and 6 from J; bases not matched to a gene: 12. The CDR3 DNA is TGTGCCAGCAGTTTCCTACACATAGCGGGAGTCTCCAATGAGCAGTTCTTC. Encoded protein: CASSFLHIAGVSNEQFF.

The chain has TRBV6-5 and TRBJ1-5, with a possible D match to TRBD1 (6 bases). CDR1 is MNHEY and CDR2 is SVGAGI in the germline V gene. The V and J ends lost 5 bases and 2 bases respectively, with 10 bases between them. The CDR3 has 14 amino acids. CDR3 bases: TGTGCCAGCAGTACCGGGGGGCGCAATCAGCCCCAGCATTTT. Its translation is CASSTGGRNQPQHF.

In nucleotides, the CDR3 is TGTGCCAGCAGCTCGGACAGGGCCTTCACTAGCAATCAGCCCCAGCATTTT. Protein sequence: CASSSDRAFTSNQPQHF. The chain joins TRBV28 to TRBJ1-5, with 8 bases that match TRBD1. V shed 6 bases and J 0 bases; nucleotides not matched to a gene: 10. This CDR3 has 17 amino acids. Germline lookup yields CDR1 MDHEN and CDR2 SYDVKM.